Sequencing of this T cell receptor (beta chain) was carried out in a study of cytotoxic CD8 clonotypes in ibrutinib-treated CLL. Study as a whole: Mean per-sample yields comprised around 260,000 productive templates and 94,082 productive rearrangements. General study findings and limits: Rare overall, public clonotypes shrank or held steady under therapy.

With 4 bases clipped from V and 0 bases from J, the junction kept 6 bases outside the gene matches. The CDR3 is 17 residues long. Per germline, CDR1 LNHDA and CDR2 SQIVND (reference sequence). In the case of this clone: Its antigen is currently unknown.

Using immunoSEQ multiplex PCR, the repertoire was profiled, and TCRdb retains in-frame clones only, with some absent. Among some 14,000 clones listed, around 48% were seen once. The sample consisted of PBMCs, taken at a 24-month disease-progression time point, from a patient treated with ibrutinib. V gene TRBV19 combines with J gene TRBJ2-2; 9 positions agree with TRBD1. The source of this sequence is a human donor with chronic lymphocytic leukemia. CDR3 in amino acids: CASSTGQGKTNTGELFF. CDR3 nucleotides: TGTGCCAGTAGTACGGGACAGGGAAAGACGAACACCGGGGAGCTGTTTTTT.